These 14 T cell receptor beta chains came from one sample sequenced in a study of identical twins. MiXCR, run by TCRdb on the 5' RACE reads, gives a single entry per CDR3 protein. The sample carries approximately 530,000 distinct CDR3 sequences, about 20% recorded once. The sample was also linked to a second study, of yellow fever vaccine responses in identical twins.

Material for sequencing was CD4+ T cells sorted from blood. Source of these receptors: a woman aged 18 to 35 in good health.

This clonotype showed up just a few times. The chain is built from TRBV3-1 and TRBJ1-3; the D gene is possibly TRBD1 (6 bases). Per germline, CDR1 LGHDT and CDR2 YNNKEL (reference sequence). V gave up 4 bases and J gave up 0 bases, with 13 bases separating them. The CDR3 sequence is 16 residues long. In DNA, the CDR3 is TGTGCCAGCAGCCTCGGACAGTCGATCTCTGGAAACACCATATATTTT. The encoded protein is CASSLGQSISGNTIYF.

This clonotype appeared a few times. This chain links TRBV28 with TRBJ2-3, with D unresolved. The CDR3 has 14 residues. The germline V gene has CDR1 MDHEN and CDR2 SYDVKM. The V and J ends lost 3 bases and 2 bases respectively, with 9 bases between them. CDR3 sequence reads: CASSFVQNTDTQYF. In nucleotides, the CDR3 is TGTGCCAGCAGTTTTGTGCAGAACACAGATACGCAGTATTTT. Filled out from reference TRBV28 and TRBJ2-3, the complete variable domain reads DVKVTQSSRYLVKRTGEKVFLECVQDMDHENMFWYRQDPGLGLRLIYFSYDVKMKEKGDIPEGYSVSREKKERFSLILESASTNQTSMYLCASSFVQNTDTQYFGPGTRLTVL.

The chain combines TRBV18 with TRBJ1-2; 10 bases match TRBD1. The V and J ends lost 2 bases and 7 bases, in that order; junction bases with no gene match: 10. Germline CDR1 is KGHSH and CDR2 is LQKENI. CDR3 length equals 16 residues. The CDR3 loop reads CASSPDPGQGSSGYTF. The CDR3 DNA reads TGTGCCAGCTCACCAGACCCGGGACAGGGGAGTTCTGGCTACACCTTC.

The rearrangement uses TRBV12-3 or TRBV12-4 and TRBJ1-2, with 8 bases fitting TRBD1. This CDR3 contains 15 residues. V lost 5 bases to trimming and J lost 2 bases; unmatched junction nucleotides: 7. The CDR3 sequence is CASSTRTGPNYGYTF. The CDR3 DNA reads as TGTGCCAGCAGTACCCGGACAGGGCCGAACTATGGCTACACCTTC.

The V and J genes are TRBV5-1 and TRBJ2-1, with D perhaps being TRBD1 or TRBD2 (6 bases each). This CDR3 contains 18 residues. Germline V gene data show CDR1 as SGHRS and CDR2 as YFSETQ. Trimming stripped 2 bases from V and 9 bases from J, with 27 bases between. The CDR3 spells CASSFSGGTRGNFGEQFF. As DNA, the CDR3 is TGCGCCAGCAGCTTCTCTGGCGGGACAAGGGGAAATTTCGGTGAGCAGTTCTTC.

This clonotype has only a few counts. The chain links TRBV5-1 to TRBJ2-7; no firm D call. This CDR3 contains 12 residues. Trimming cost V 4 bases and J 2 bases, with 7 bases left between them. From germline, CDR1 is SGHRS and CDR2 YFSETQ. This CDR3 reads CASSPEPYEQYF. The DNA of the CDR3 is TGCGCCAGCAGCCCCGAGCCCTACGAGCAGTACTTC. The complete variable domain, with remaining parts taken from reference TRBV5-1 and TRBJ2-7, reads KAGVTQTPRYLIKTRGQQVTLSCSPISGHRSVSWYQQTPGQGLQFLFEYFSETQRNKGNFPGRFSGRQFSNSRSEMNVSTLELGDSALYLCASSPEPYEQYFGPGTRLTVT.

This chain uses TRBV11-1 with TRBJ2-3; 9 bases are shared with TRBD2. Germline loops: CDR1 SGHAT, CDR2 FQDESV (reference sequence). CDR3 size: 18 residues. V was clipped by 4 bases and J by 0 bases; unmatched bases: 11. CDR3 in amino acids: CASSSRGSGGSSTDTQYF. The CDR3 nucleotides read TGTGCCAGCAGCTCCCGTGGTAGCGGGGGATCTAGCACAGATACGCAGTATTTT. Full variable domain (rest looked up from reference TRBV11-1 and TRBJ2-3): EAEVAQSPRYKITEKSQAVAFWCDPISGHATLYWYRQILGQGPELLVQFQDESVVDDSQLPKDRFSAERLKGVDSTLKIQPAELGDSAMYLCASSSRGSGGSSTDTQYFGPGTRLTVL.

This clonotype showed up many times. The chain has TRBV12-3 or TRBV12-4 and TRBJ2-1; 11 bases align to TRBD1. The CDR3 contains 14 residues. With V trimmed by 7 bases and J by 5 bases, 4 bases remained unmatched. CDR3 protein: CASTRDRGNNEQFF. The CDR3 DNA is TGTGCCAGCACCCGGGACAGGGGGAACAATGAGCAGTTCTTC.

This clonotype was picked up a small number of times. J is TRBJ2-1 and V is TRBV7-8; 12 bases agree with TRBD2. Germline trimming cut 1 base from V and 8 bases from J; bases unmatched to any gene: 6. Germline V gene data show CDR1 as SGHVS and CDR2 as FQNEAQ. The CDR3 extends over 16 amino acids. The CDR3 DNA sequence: TGTGCCAGCAGCTTAGGGTTCCTAGCGGGAGGGTATGAGCAGTTCTTC. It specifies CASSLGFLAGGYEQFF.

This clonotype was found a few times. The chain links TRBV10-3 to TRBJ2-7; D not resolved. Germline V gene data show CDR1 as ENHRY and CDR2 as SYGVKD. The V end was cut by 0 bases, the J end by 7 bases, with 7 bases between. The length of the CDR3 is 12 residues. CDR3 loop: CAISESGWEQYF. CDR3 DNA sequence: TGTGCCATCAGTGAGTCGGGATGGGAGCAGTACTTC.

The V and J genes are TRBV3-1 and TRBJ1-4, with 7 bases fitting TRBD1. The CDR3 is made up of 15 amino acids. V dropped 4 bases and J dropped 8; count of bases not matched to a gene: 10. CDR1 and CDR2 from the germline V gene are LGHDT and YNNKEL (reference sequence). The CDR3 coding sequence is TGTGCCAGCAGCCTCGAGGGGGCTGGTGGGGAAAAACTGTTTTTT. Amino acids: CASSLEGAGGEKLFF. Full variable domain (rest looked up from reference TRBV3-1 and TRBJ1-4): DTAVSQTPKYLVTQMGNDKSIKCEQNLGHDTMYWYKQDSKKFLKIMFSYNNKELIINETVPNRFSPKSPDKAHLNLHINSLELGDSAVYFCASSLEGAGGEKLFFGSGTQLSVL.

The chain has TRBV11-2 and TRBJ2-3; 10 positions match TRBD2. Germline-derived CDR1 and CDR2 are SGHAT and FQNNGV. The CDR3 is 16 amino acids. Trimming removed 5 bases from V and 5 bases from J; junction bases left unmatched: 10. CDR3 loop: CASSPQPSGSVDTQYF. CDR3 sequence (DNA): TGTGCCAGCAGCCCCCAGCCTAGCGGGAGTGTAGATACGCAGTATTTT.

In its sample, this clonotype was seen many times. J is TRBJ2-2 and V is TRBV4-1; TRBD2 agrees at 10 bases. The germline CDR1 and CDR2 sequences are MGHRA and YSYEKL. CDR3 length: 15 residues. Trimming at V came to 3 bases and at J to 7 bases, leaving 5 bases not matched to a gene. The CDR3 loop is CASSQSGRAFGELFF. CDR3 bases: TGCGCCAGCAGCCAGAGCGGGAGGGCCTTCGGGGAGCTGTTTTTT.

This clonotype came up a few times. For the CDR3, the DNA is TGTGCCAGCAGCTCCCAGGGGAGAGATTCACCCCTCCACTTT. Protein: CASSSQGRDSPLHF. The V call is TRBV7-8, the J call TRBJ1-6, with D tentatively TRBD1 (6 bases). CDR3 length: 14 residues. Trimming stripped 4 bases from V and 8 bases from J, with 12 bases between. The germline gives CDR1 SGHVS, CDR2 FQNEAQ. The variable domain in full, with the rest retrieved from reference TRBV7-8 and TRBJ1-6, is GAGVSQSPRYKVAKRGQDVALRCDPISGHVSLFWYQQALGQGPEFLTYFQNEAQLDKSGLPSDRFFAERPEGSVSTLKIQRTQQEDSAVYLCASSSQGRDSPLHFGNGTRLTVT.